The T cell receptor beta chain described here comes from a study of blood T cell repertoires in COVID-19. Study information: Samples of COVID-19 (acute and convalescent) were obtained from the United States, Italy and Spain. From T cells, B-cell-depleted T cells, or PBMCs came the material, which was cDNA or gDNA.

How the authors handled the data: For nucleated cells, counts were estimated from reference gene primer amplification. Assay: immunoSEQ multiplex PCR; the TCRdb copy retains only in-frame clones and omits some. V and J calls and clone size are given by that table; D and trimming were obtained from the DNA. The table has approximately 270,000 clones, 80% to 90% seen once; the top ten hold about 4.1%. V was cut by 6 bases and J by 1 base, with 16 bases left in between. Germline assignment: CDR1 SNHLY and CDR2 FYNNEI. The CDR3 is 16 residues long. This clone was observed a single time. This clonotype was obtained from a woman aged 25 to 39 who had recovered from COVID-19. The chain combines TRBV2 with TRBJ1-3; the D gene is possibly TRBD1 (6 bases). Sequencing was carried out using PBMCs or T cells enriched from blood (not recorded which). The CDR3 DNA sequence: TGTGCCAGCAGCCCGGAACAGGGAGTGTCTGGAAACACCATATATTTT. Translation: CASSPEQGVSGNTIYF.